The rows below give T cell receptor beta chains drawn from one sample of a study of blood T cell repertoires in COVID-19. Libraries were prepared by immunoSEQ multiplex PCR; TCRdb keeps only in-frame clonotypes and omits some of them. The sample records 230,000 or so clones, around 83% being singletons. Sequenced: PBMCs or T cells enriched from blood (not recorded which). These receptor sequences come from a woman between 45 and 60 years old who had been exposed to COVID-19. The CDR3 runs from the conserved cysteine through the conserved F or W. The order of the fields is CDR3 DNA, CDR3 protein, J gene, clone size, V gene, D gene, CDR3 length. The D gene is left open where the match is weak. Some rows have no size entry. The others give once, few or many, or a class for an expanded clone.

TGTGCCAGCCGGGACAGTGTCACTGAAGCTTTCTTT | CASRDSVTEAFF | TRBJ1-1 | NA | TRBV19 | TRBD1 | 12
TGTGCCAGTAGTATAGGGTACGGTAATCAGCCCCAGCATTTT | CASSIGYGNQPQHF | TRBJ1-5 | many | TRBV19 | NA | 14
TGCGCCAGCAGTGGGACAGGGAAGACAAACGAGCAGTACTTC | CASSGTGKTNEQYF | TRBJ2-7 | NA | TRBV10-1 | TRBD1 | 14
TGTGCCAGCACCACAGGGGGCCTTGAAGCTTTCTTT | CASTTGGLEAFF | TRBJ1-1 | once | TRBV28 | TRBD1 | 12
TGTGCCAGCAGCCACCTTCGCCCTACAGGGGCCAGCACAGATACGCAGTATTTT | CASSHLRPTGASTDTQYF | TRBJ2-3 | NA | TRBV28 | TRBD1 | 18
TGCAGCGGGGGACAGGGGAACACTGAAGCTTTCTTT | CSGGQGNTEAFF | TRBJ1-1 | few | TRBV29-1 | TRBD1 | 12
TGCGCCAGCAGCCAAGATCGGAGACTAGCGGGGACTTACAATGAGCAGTTCTTC | CASSQDRRLAGTYNEQFF | TRBJ2-1 | NA | TRBV4-3 | TRBD2 | 18
TGCGCCAGCAGCTTGATAGGGACAGGGACTAACTATGGCTACACCTTC | CASSLIGTGTNYGYTF | TRBJ1-2 | NA | TRBV5-1 | TRBD1 | 16
TGTGCCACCAGCGTTGACACCAACACTGAAGCTTTCTTT | CATSVDTNTEAFF | TRBJ1-1 | NA | TRBV15 | NA | 13
TGTGCCAGCAGCCGAGCGGGGGGCCTCCACGAGCAGTACTTC | CASSRAGGLHEQYF | TRBJ2-7 | NA | TRBV3-1/TRBV3-2 | TRBD2 | 14
TGTGCCAGCAGTGAAGCGAGAGACAGGTCGGATACGCAGTATTTT | CASSEARDRSDTQYF | TRBJ2-3 | once | TRBV2 | NA | 15
TGTGCCACCAGTGGGGGCGGACAGGGAAATACTGAAGCTTTCTTT | CATSGGGQGNTEAFF | TRBJ1-1 | once | TRBV24-1 | TRBD1 | 15
TGTGCCAGCACATCAACAGGGGGCAGGGAGCAGTTCTTC | CASTSTGGREQFF | TRBJ2-1 | NA | TRBV12-3/TRBV12-4 | TRBD1 | 13
TGTGCCAGCAGAGCGGGGGCTGACTATGGCTACACCTTC | CASRAGADYGYTF | TRBJ1-2 | NA | TRBV2 | NA | 13
TGCGCCAGCAGCTTGGCCCCGTGGCCCTACAATGAGCAGTTCTTC | CASSLAPWPYNEQFF | TRBJ2-1 | NA | TRBV5-1 | NA | 15
TGTGCCAGCAGTCTCGGGACAGCTTATCAGCCCCAGCATTTT | CASSLGTAYQPQHF | TRBJ1-5 | NA | TRBV2 | TRBD1 | 14
TGTGCCAGCACACGGCAGACAAACTACGAGCAGTACTTC | CASTRQTNYEQYF | TRBJ2-7 | once | TRBV6-5 | NA | 13
TGTGCCAGTAGCCCCAGGGAGGGGAAGGCCGGGGAGCTGTTTTTT | CASSPREGKAGELFF | TRBJ2-2 | many | TRBV19 | TRBD2 | 15
TGTGCCAGCTCACCATTCACAGGGGGCGATGAGCAGTTCTTC | CASSPFTGGDEQFF | TRBJ2-1 | NA | TRBV18 | TRBD1 | 14
TGTGCCAGTAGTATTCGGGGGAAGGCTGAAGCTTTCTTT | CASSIRGKAEAFF | TRBJ1-1 | NA | TRBV19 | NA | 13
TGTGCCAGCAGCTGGAGACAGGGGGCAGGAAATGAGCAGTTCTTC | CASSWRQGAGNEQFF | TRBJ2-1 | once | TRBV7-2 | TRBD1 | 15
TGTGCCAGCAGCCCTACAAGGAGGGCTGAAGCTTTCTTT | CASSPTRRAEAFF | TRBJ1-1 | once | TRBV12-3/TRBV12-4 | NA | 13
TGCGCCAGCAGCTTGGACTTGGATACGCAGTATTTT | CASSLDLDTQYF | TRBJ2-3 | NA | TRBV5-1 | NA | 12
TGTGCTAGTGGTTTGGTGACAGGACCCAACACTGAAGCTTTCTTT | CASGLVTGPNTEAFF | TRBJ1-1 | once | TRBV12-5 | NA | 15
TGTGCCAGCAGTTTATCGAAGGTAGCGGGGGCATGGGAGCAGTTCTTC | CASSLSKVAGAWEQFF | TRBJ2-1 | NA | TRBV27 | TRBD2 | 16
TGTGCCAGCACCCGGGACAGGGAAACCGGGGAGCTGTTTTTT | CASTRDRETGELFF | TRBJ2-2 | NA | TRBV6-5 | TRBD1 | 14
TGTGCCAGCTCCCACCGGTACCAAGAGACCCAGTACTTC | CASSHRYQETQYF | TRBJ2-5 | NA | TRBV27 | NA | 13
TGTGCCAGTAATAATTACGGGGATGAGCAGTTCTTC | CASNNYGDEQFF | TRBJ2-1 | NA | TRBV19 | NA | 12
TGCGCCAGCAGACCTGGGACAGGCTATGGCTACACCTTC | CASRPGTGYGYTF | TRBJ1-2 | few | TRBV10-2 | TRBD1 | 13
TGCGCCAGCAGCTTGCAGGACAGGGGCGAGCAGTACTTC | CASSLQDRGEQYF | TRBJ2-7 | once | TRBV5-1 | TRBD1 | 13
TGCGCCAGCAGCTCGGGACAGGTCTATGGCTACACCTTC | CASSSGQVYGYTF | TRBJ1-2 | NA | TRBV5-1 | TRBD1 | 13
TGTGCCACCAGCAGAGACGGACAGGGTTGGGCAGCTTTCTTT | CATSRDGQGWAAFF | TRBJ1-1 | NA | TRBV15 | TRBD1 | 14
TGTGCCAGCAGTTCGACAGGGATCGGGGCTGAAGCTTTCTTT | CASSSTGIGAEAFF | TRBJ1-1 | once | TRBV27 | TRBD1 | 14
TGTGCCAGCAGTTCCCCCCGTAAGAGAAGATCCTATGGCTACACCTTC | CASSSPRKRRSYGYTF | TRBJ1-2 | few | TRBV28 | NA | 16
TGTGCCAGCAGTGAATGCCCAGCCCTAGCGGGGGGCCCAGATACGCAGTATTTT | CASSECPALAGGPDTQYF | TRBJ2-3 | NA | TRBV6-1 | TRBD2 | 18
TGCGCCAGCAGCCGAGACAGGGCTCATGGCTACACCTTC | CASSRDRAHGYTF | TRBJ1-2 | few | TRBV4-3 | TRBD1 | 13
TGTGCCAGCTCACGACAGGGGGTTTTCTCTGGAAACACCATATATTTT | CASSRQGVFSGNTIYF | TRBJ1-3 | NA | TRBV18 | TRBD1 | 16
TGTGCCAGCAGCCCAGACAGGGGACCCTACACTGAAGCTTTCTTT | CASSPDRGPYTEAFF | TRBJ1-1 | NA | TRBV28 | TRBD1 | 15
TGTGCCAGCAGTGGCGACAGGGTGGGTTTCTACGAGCAGTACTTC | CASSGDRVGFYEQYF | TRBJ2-7 | once | TRBV25-1 | TRBD1 | 15
TGTGCCAGCAGTTACGGTCTCCAGGTCCGCTCTGGAAACACCATATATTTT | CASSYGLQVRSGNTIYF | TRBJ1-3 | NA | TRBV6-2/TRBV6-3 | NA | 17
TGTGCCAGCAGAGGAACCGGACAGGAAGGGGATACGCAGTATTTT | CASRGTGQEGDTQYF | TRBJ2-3 | NA | TRBV21-1 | NA | 15
TGTGCCAGCAGCCTAAAGACTGAAGCTTTCTTT | CASSLKTEAFF | TRBJ1-1 | NA | TRBV2 | NA | 11
TGTGCCAGCAGCTTAGGGACAGTTGGAAACACCATATATTTT | CASSLGTVGNTIYF | TRBJ1-3 | NA | TRBV7-8 | NA | 14
TGTGCCAGCCTGGACAAGGCGGGGGAGACCCAGTACTTC | CASLDKAGETQYF | TRBJ2-5 | NA | TRBV19 | NA | 13
TGCGCCAGCAGCTTGAACGTTAGATCCTTAGGGAGCTCCTATAATTCACCCCTCCACTTT | CASSLNVRSLGSSYNSPLHF | TRBJ1-6 | NA | TRBV5-1 | NA | 20
TGTGCCAGCAGTGCACAGGGGATGGATCAGCCCCAGCATTTT | CASSAQGMDQPQHF | TRBJ1-5 | NA | TRBV2 | TRBD1 | 14